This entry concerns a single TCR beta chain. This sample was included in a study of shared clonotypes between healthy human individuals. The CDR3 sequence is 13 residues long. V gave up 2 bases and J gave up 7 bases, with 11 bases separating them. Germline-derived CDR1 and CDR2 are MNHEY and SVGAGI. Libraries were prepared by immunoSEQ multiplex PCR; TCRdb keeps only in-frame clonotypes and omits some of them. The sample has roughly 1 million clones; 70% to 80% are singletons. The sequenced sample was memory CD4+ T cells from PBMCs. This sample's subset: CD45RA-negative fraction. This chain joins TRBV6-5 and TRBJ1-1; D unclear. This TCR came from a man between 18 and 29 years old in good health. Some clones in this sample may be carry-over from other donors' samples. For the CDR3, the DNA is TGTGCCAGCAGTTACCGGCAGTCGTTTGAAGCTTTCTTT. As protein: CASSYRQSFEAFF.